These 22 T cell receptor beta chains were sequenced from one sample in a study of T cell repertoires in cytomegalovirus infection. These receptors lack a known antigen. TCRdb redid the calling of the reads with MiXCR, one entry per CDR3 protein. The profile shows 340,000 or so distinct CDR3 sequences, roughly 25% of them singletons. The sequencing here drew on cultured PBMCs, taken from culture after CMV antigen stimulation. These receptors originate from a human donor in good health (CMV status not recorded). Some clones in this sample may be carry-over from other donors' samples.

This chain joins TRBV27 and TRBJ1-5, with D possibly matching TRBD1 (6 bases). Trimming shortened V by 5 bases and J by 5 bases, and 7 bases separated the two germline ends. Looked up from germline, CDR1 is MNHEY and CDR2 is SMNVEV (reference sequence). The CDR3 totals 12 residues. The CDR3 sequence is CASSTGYQPQHF. CDR3 DNA sequence: TGTGCCAGCAGTACAGGGTATCAGCCCCAGCATTTT.

The rearrangement joins TRBV19 to TRBJ2-5; D is ambiguous. CDR1 and CDR2 from the germline V gene are LNHDA and SQIVND (reference sequence). The V gene lost 4 bases and the J gene lost 0 bases, with 9 bases spanning the gap. CDR3 size: 14 residues. This chain's CDR3 is CASSTLVNQETQYF. The DNA of the CDR3 is TGTGCCAGTAGTACCCTCGTTAACCAAGAGACCCAGTACTTC.

The chain recombines TRBV10-3 with TRBJ2-5; possible D gene TRBD2, 6 bases. The CDR3 totals 14 residues. Trimming took off 4 bases at V and 1 base at J, with 10 bases between the two ends. CDR1 is ENHRY and CDR2 is SYGVKD in the germline V gene. CDR3 sequence: CAISVLALQETQYF. The CDR3 DNA is TGTGCCATCAGTGTACTAGCCCTCCAAGAGACCCAGTACTTC.

This clonotype was recorded at least ten times. The chain has TRBV7-2 and TRBJ2-7; D is ambiguous. Trimming took 4 bases from V and 2 from J, leaving 9 bases between them. The CDR3 spans 13 residues. CDR1 is SGHTA, CDR2 FQGNSA, per germline. The CDR3 nucleotides are TGTGCCAGCAGCTCAGGCTGCCCCTACGAGCAGTACGTC. Its protein is CASSSGCPYEQYV.

This clonotype was detected a few times. The rearrangement uses TRBV4-1 and TRBJ1-3, with D maybe TRBD1 (5 bases). CDR3 length: 17 amino acids. The germline CDR1 and CDR2 sequences are MGHRA and YSYEKL. The germline V and J ends were trimmed by 0 bases and 2 bases, with 14 bases remaining between them. The CDR3 reads CASSQDRSPGTGNTIYF. The CDR3 DNA follows: TGCGCCAGCAGCCAAGATCGTTCTCCAGGGACTGGAAACACCATATATTTT.

The chain recombines TRBV7-6 with TRBJ2-7; TRBD1 agrees at 10 bases. V shed 5 bases, J shed 6 bases, and the junction held 13 bases outside the gene matches. Looked up from germline, CDR1 is SGHVS and CDR2 is FNYEAQ. The CDR3 extends over 16 amino acids. CDR3 loop: CASSHTRDRGDREQYF. In nucleotides, the CDR3 is TGTGCCAGCAGCCATACCCGGGACAGGGGAGATCGCGAGCAGTACTTC.

V and J are TRBV7-9 and TRBJ2-5; D remains ambiguous. Germline assignment: CDR1 SEHNR and CDR2 FQNEAQ (reference sequence). V lost 5 bases and J lost 3, with 13 bases in between. The CDR3 contains 14 residues. The CDR3, as DNA: TGTGCCAGCAGCCCGAGGCCTACTAAAGAGACCCAGTACTTC. This gives the protein CASSPRPTKETQYF.

At least ten counts were recorded for this clonotype. The chain combines TRBV6-2 or TRBV6-3 with TRBJ2-3; 7 bases line up with TRBD2. Germline trimming cut 4 bases from V and 0 bases from J; bases unmatched to any gene: 4. CDR1 and CDR2 from the germline V gene are MNHEY and SVGEGT. There are 15 residues in the CDR3. Here the CDR3 DNA reads TGTGCCAGCAGTTTAGGTAGCGGGAGCACAGATACGCAGTATTTT. Translation: CASSLGSGSTDTQYF.

The chain employs TRBV11-1 and TRBJ2-2, with 7 bases that match TRBD1. The CDR3 contains 15 residues. Germline trimming cut 5 bases from V and 4 bases from J; bases unmatched to any gene: 7. Germline V gives CDR1 SGHAT, CDR2 FQDESV (reference sequence). The CDR3 here is CASSGTGVITGELFF. The CDR3, as DNA: TGTGCCAGCAGCGGCACAGGGGTTATCACCGGGGAGCTGTTTTTT. Filled out from reference TRBV11-1 and TRBJ2-2, the complete variable domain reads EAEVAQSPRYKITEKSQAVAFWCDPISGHATLYWYRQILGQGPELLVQFQDESVVDDSQLPKDRFSAERLKGVDSTLKIQPAELGDSAMYLCASSGTGVITGELFFGEGSRLTVL.

The V gene is TRBV28, the J gene TRBJ2-5; D is undetermined. The V end was cut by 7 bases, the J end by 8 bases, with 20 bases between. Germline CDR1 MDHEN, CDR2 SYDVKM. The CDR3 runs to 14 residues. The CDR3 bases are TGTGCCAGCAACACACAGTCTGGTTCTGAAACCCAGTACTTC. Amino acids: CASNTQSGSETQYF. Based on the CDR3 plus reference TRBV28 and TRBJ2-5, the full variable domain is DVKVTQSSRYLVKRTGEKVFLECVQDMDHENMFWYRQDPGLGLRLIYFSYDVKMKEKGDIPEGYSVSREKKERFSLILESASTNQTSMYLCASNTQSGSETQYFGPGTRLLVL.

V is TRBV4-1 and J is TRBJ1-5; D is undetermined. This CDR3 is 16 amino acids long. Germline V CDR1 and CDR2: MGHRA, YSYEKL. V lost 0 bases to trimming and J lost 6 bases, with 15 bases between them. CDR3 residues: CASSQELSQTGQPQHF. The DNA of the CDR3 is TGCGCCAGCAGCCAAGAACTCTCCCAAACGGGTCAGCCCCAGCATTTT.

The V and J genes are TRBV6-4 and TRBJ2-7, with D unresolved. There are 14 residues in the CDR3. Germline V gene lookup returns CDR1 MRHNA and CDR2 SNTAGT. V lost 4 bases and J 5 bases, leaving 15 bases between the germline ends. DNA for the CDR3: TGTGCCAGCAGTGTGGGCTCCCCAAAGAACGAGCAGTACGTC. Encoded protein: CASSVGSPKNEQYV.

A few counts support this clonotype. This chain's CDR3 is CASSYSIVSSGANVLTF. The DNA for the CDR3 is TGTGCCAGCAGTTACTCGATAGTCAGCTCTGGGGCCAACGTCCTGACTTTC. The chain recombines TRBV6-5 with TRBJ2-6; D gene unclear. The germline CDR1 and CDR2 sequences are MNHEY and SVGAGI. V was cut by 0 bases and J by 0 bases, with 9 bases left in between. The CDR3 spans 17 residues.

This clonotype has ten or more counts. This sequence joins TRBV7-8 and TRBJ2-3; D perhaps matches TRBD2 (6 bases). The CDR3 runs 17 residues. Trimming cost V 0 bases and J 0 bases, with 13 bases left between them. Germline V gives CDR1 SGHVS, CDR2 FQNEAQ. CDR3 sequence (DNA): TGTGCCAGCAGCTTAGCTACGGGGAGGACTAGCACAGATACGCAGTATTTT. It yields the protein CASSLATGRTSTDTQYF. The whole variable domain, filled in from reference TRBV7-8 and TRBJ2-3, reads GAGVSQSPRYKVAKRGQDVALRCDPISGHVSLFWYQQALGQGPEFLTYFQNEAQLDKSGLPSDRFFAERPEGSVSTLKIQRTQQEDSAVYLCASSLATGRTSTDTQYFGPGTRLTVL.

The table lists this clonotype with a few counts. The chain carries TRBV6-5 and TRBJ2-2, with 8 bases that match TRBD2. The V and J ends lost 5 bases and 13 bases, in that order; junction bases with no gene match: 6. This CDR3 is 12 amino acids long. CDR1 and CDR2 (germline): MNHEY, SVGAGI. The CDR3 here is CASSTAGGVLFF. The CDR3 DNA follows: TGTGCCAGCAGTACCGCGGGAGGAGTGCTGTTTTTT.

This chain connects TRBV15 to TRBJ1-2; D is unclear. The CDR3 is made up of 12 amino acids. Per the germline V gene, CDR1 is LNHNV and CDR2 is YYDKDF (reference sequence). V lost 1 base to trimming and J lost 8 bases, with 8 bases between them. The CDR3 DNA follows: TGTGCCACCAGCAGAGTTAATAGCGGCTACACCTTC. Protein product: CATSRVNSGYTF. Full variable domain (rest looked up from reference TRBV15 and TRBJ1-2): DAMVIQNPRYQVTQFGKPVTLSCSQTLNHNVMYWYQQKSSQAPKLLFHYYDKDFNNEADTPDNFQSRRPNTSFCFLDIRSPGLGDTAMYLCATSRVNSGYTFGSGTRLTVV.

This clonotype showed up just a few times. The V call is TRBV4-1, the J call TRBJ1-4; a weak D match, TRBD1 (5 bases). Deletions cut 1 base from V and 5 bases from J, with 8 bases between. The germline gives CDR1 MGHRA, CDR2 YSYEKL. There are 14 residues in the CDR3. This CDR3 is CASSQVGGNEKLFF. CDR3 bases: TGCGCCAGCAGCCAAGTGGGGGGGAATGAAAAACTGTTTTTT.

This rearrangement joins TRBV27 to TRBJ1-6; D might be TRBD1 (5 bases). The germline V gene encodes CDR1 MNHEY and CDR2 SMNVEV (reference sequence). Trimming stripped 6 bases from V and 7 bases from J, with 13 bases between. CDR3 size: 14 residues. CDR3 residues: CASRAQGENSPLHF. For the CDR3, the DNA is TGTGCCAGCAGAGCTCAGGGAGAGAATTCACCCCTCCACTTT.

This clonotype occurred a few times. The chain uses TRBV7-8 and TRBJ2-2, with 8 positions matching TRBD2. The CDR3 runs to 15 residues. J was trimmed by 5 bases and V by 5 bases; bases with no gene match: 7. Per germline, CDR1 SGHVS and CDR2 FQNEAQ. The CDR3 bases are TGTGCCAGCAGCCCTAAGTCGGGAGGGACCGGGGAGCTGTTTTTT. As protein: CASSPKSGGTGELFF.

In its sample, this clonotype was seen a few times. This chain connects TRBV6-1 to TRBJ1-3; no clear D gene. CDR1 is MNHNS and CDR2 is SASEGT in the germline V gene. The V gene lost 8 bases and the J gene lost 8 bases, with 10 bases spanning the gap. There are 11 residues in the CDR3. The DNA for the CDR3 is TGTGCCAGCCGACGGAGGGACACCATATATTTT. It encodes CASRRRDTIYF.

This clonotype has just a few counts. The chain couples TRBV7-9 to TRBJ2-5; 8 positions agree with TRBD1. V shed 5 bases and J 5 bases; nucleotides not matched to a gene: 13. Germline V lookup: CDR1 SEHNR, CDR2 FQNEAQ (reference sequence). This CDR3 is 16 amino acids long. As DNA, the CDR3 is TGTGCCAGCAGCCCCCGGGACAGGCAATCTCATGAGACCCAGTACTTC. Translating it yields CASSPRDRQSHETQYF.

This clonotype occurred many times. V is TRBV7-2 and J is TRBJ2-7; no definite D call. V lost 3 bases, J lost 0 bases, and 6 bases lay in between. Per the germline V gene, CDR1 is SGHTA and CDR2 is FQGNSA. There are 13 residues in the CDR3. The chain's CDR3 is CASSFQDSYEQYV. In DNA, the CDR3 is TGTGCCAGCAGCTTCCAGGACTCCTACGAGCAGTACGTC.